The 20 T cell receptor beta chains presented below share a single source sample, sequenced in a study of shared clonotypes between healthy human individuals. Some clones are missing from TCRdb's copy, which holds only in-frame ones; the method was immunoSEQ multiplex PCR. The table has around 500,000 clones, 70% to 80% seen once. The sequencing input was PBMCs. These receptors were taken from a woman in her forties in good health. Some clones in this sample may be carry-over from other donors' samples.

V gene TRBV5-5 combines with J gene TRBJ1-4; 11 bases agree with TRBD1. Trimming at V came to 4 bases and at J to 11 bases, leaving 4 bases not matched to a gene. The CDR3 consists of 13 residues. Germline V gene lookup returns CDR1 SGHKS and CDR2 YYEKEE (reference sequence). In DNA form, the CDR3 reads TGTGCCAGCAGCCCAGGGGACAGGGGGAAACTGTTTTTT. Protein: CASSPGDRGKLFF. Complete variable domain (other parts from reference TRBV5-5 and TRBJ1-4): DAGVTQSPTHLIKTRGQQVTLRCSPISGHKSVSWYQQVLGQGPQFIFQYYEKEERGRGNFPDRFSARQFPNYSSELNVNALLLGDSALYLCASSPGDRGKLFFGSGTQLSVL.

The V gene is TRBV7-6, the J gene TRBJ2-7, with 7 bases matching TRBD2. In germline, CDR1 is SGHVS, CDR2 FNYEAQ. The V and J ends lost 3 bases and 7 bases, in that order; junction bases with no gene match: 15. The CDR3 is 16 residues long. The CDR3 DNA sequence: TGTGCCAGCAGCTTCTATGTCGGGAGGAGCCTTAGGGAGCAGTACTTC. Encoded protein: CASSFYVGRSLREQYF. Based on the CDR3 plus reference TRBV7-6 and TRBJ2-7, the full variable domain is GAGVSQSPRYKVTKRGQDVALRCDPISGHVSLYWYRQALGQGPEFLTYFNYEAQQDKSGLPNDRFSAERPEGSISTLTIQRTEQRDSAMYRCASSFYVGRSLREQYFGPGTRLTVT.

This clone was counted a few times. This chain joins TRBV7-2 and TRBJ2-1; 12 positions agree with TRBD2. The germline V gene encodes CDR1 SGHTA and CDR2 FQGNSA. The CDR3 is 18 residues long. V lost 3 bases and J lost 6; bases outside the gene matches: 12. Here the CDR3 DNA reads TGTGCCAGCAGCTTTGGGACTAGCGGGCCAAGGGCCGGCAATGAGCAGTTCTTC. It encodes CASSFGTSGPRAGNEQFF.

This chain joins TRBV28 and TRBJ2-4; D might be TRBD1 (6 bases). Germline assignment: CDR1 MDHEN and CDR2 SYDVKM. The CDR3 length is 15 residues. V lost 6 bases and J 4 bases, leaving 16 bases between the germline ends. The CDR3 loop is CASRSGDRIKNIQYF. The CDR3 bases are TGTGCCAGCAGGTCAGGGGATCGGATTAAAAACATTCAGTACTTC.

The chain couples TRBV5-6 to TRBJ2-2; weak D call: TRBD2 (6 bases). V was pared by 0 bases and J by 6 bases, with 15 bases between. This CDR3 has 16 residues. Germline CDR1 SGHDT, CDR2 YYEEEE. CDR3 in DNA: TGTGCCAGCAGCTTGGCCCAAGCGGGTGTTGCCGGGGAGCTGTTTTTT. Residues: CASSLAQAGVAGELFF.

The chain links TRBV11-3 to TRBJ2-3, with 11 bases matching TRBD2. V lost 5 bases and J lost 6; bases outside the gene matches: 7. The CDR3 has 15 amino acids. Germline lookup yields CDR1 SGHNT and CDR2 YENEEA. The DNA of the CDR3 is TGTGCCAGCAGCGACACTAGCGGGAGTTTGGATACGCAGTATTTT. Amino acid sequence: CASSDTSGSLDTQYF. The full variable domain, its missing parts supplied by reference TRBV11-3 and TRBJ2-3, is EAGVVQSPRYKIIEKKQPVAFWCNPISGHNTLYWYLQNLGQGPELLIRYENEEAVDDSQLPKDRFSAERLKGVDSTLKIQPAELGDSAVYLCASSDTSGSLDTQYFGPGTRLTVL.

The rearrangement uses TRBV5-1 and TRBJ2-1; D may be TRBD2 (6 bases). CDR3 length: 15 amino acids. The ends were cut back, 0 bases at V and 2 bases at J, with 9 bases in the middle. Germline V gives CDR1 SGHRS, CDR2 YFSETQ. This CDR3 is CASSLDGSTYNEQFF. CDR3 in DNA: TGCGCCAGCAGCTTGGACGGGAGTACCTACAATGAGCAGTTCTTC.

The genes are TRBV4-2 and TRBJ1-5; D gene unclear. This CDR3 is built from 14 residues. Trimming stripped 0 bases from V and 3 bases from J, with 6 bases between. Germline CDR1 LGHNA, CDR2 YNFKEQ. CDR3 coding DNA: TGTGCCAGCAGCCAAGATTACAACAATCAGCCCCAGCATTTT. It encodes CASSQDYNNQPQHF.

The chain carries TRBV30 and TRBJ2-5; D gene ambiguous. CDR1 is GTSNPN and CDR2 is SVGIG in the germline V gene (reference sequence). Trimming removed 3 bases at V and 5 bases at J, with 7 bases between. This CDR3 is 11 amino acids long. The CDR3 is CAWSPSETQYF. Written as DNA, the CDR3 is TGTGCCTGGAGCCCTTCGGAGACCCAGTACTTC.

This chain connects TRBV28 to TRBJ1-5, with D hard to call. V was shortened by 1 base and J by 1 base, with 11 bases between the two germline ends. CDR1 is MDHEN and CDR2 is SYDVKM in the germline V gene. The CDR3 spans 16 residues. CDR3 protein: CASSLYPEGSNQPQHF. Here the CDR3 DNA reads TGTGCCAGCAGTTTATATCCCGAGGGAAGCAATCAGCCCCAGCATTTT.

The rearrangement links TRBV18 to TRBJ2-7, with D perhaps matching TRBD2 (6 bases). CDR3 size: 15 residues. In germline, CDR1 is KGHSH, CDR2 LQKENI. Trimming left V 1 base short and J 1 base short, with 11 bases between. CDR3 nucleotides: TGTGCCAGCTCACCACTAGCGGTGCGGTCCTACGAGCAGTACTTC. Residues: CASSPLAVRSYEQYF.

This clone has only one observation. The chain joins TRBV28 to TRBJ1-2; possible D gene TRBD1, 5 bases. Trimming took 9 bases from V and 8 from J, leaving 13 bases between them. This CDR3 has 11 amino acids. From germline, CDR1 is MDHEN and CDR2 SYDVKM. CDR3 region: CASGRAQGYTF. In DNA, the CDR3 is TGTGCCAGTGGCAGGGCGCAAGGCTACACCTTC.

V is TRBV4-2 and J is TRBJ2-1; D gene uncertain. Germline V CDR1 and CDR2: LGHNA, YNFKEQ. The V gene lost 4 bases and the J gene lost 1 base, with 20 bases spanning the gap. The CDR3 has 18 amino acids. CDR3 in amino acids: CASSPAPGRSSSYNEQFF. The CDR3 DNA follows: TGTGCCAGCAGCCCAGCCCCCGGGCGATCCTCTTCCTACAATGAGCAGTTCTTC.

The chain couples TRBV6-6 to TRBJ2-7, with a tentative D call TRBD2 (6 bases). Germline CDR1 is MNHNY and CDR2 is SVGAGI (reference sequence). This CDR3 contains 15 residues. The V and J ends lost 5 bases and 1 base respectively, with 15 bases between them. The CDR3 reads CASSISQRASYEQYF. As DNA, the CDR3 is TGTGCCAGCAGTATATCCCAGCGGGCTTCCTACGAGCAGTACTTC.

The V call is TRBV15, the J call TRBJ1-2; D uncertain. Trimming took off 5 bases at V and 4 bases at J, with 14 bases between the two ends. CDR1 and CDR2 (germline): LNHNV, YYDKDF (reference sequence). The CDR3 length is 14 residues. The CDR3 nucleotides are TGTGCCACCAGCCCAAGAGGAAACGCCTATGGCTACACCTTC. This sequence encodes CATSPRGNAYGYTF.

This clone showed up just a few times. The V call is TRBV19, the J call TRBJ2-2; 9 nucleotides line up with TRBD1. The V and J ends lost 4 bases and 9 bases, in that order; junction bases with no gene match: 3. The germline gives CDR1 LNHDA, CDR2 SQIVND (reference sequence). The CDR3 is 13 residues long. CDR3: CASSTGQGRELFF. CDR3 nucleotides: TGTGCCAGTAGTACCGGACAGGGGCGGGAGCTGTTTTTT. Filled out from reference TRBV19 and TRBJ2-2, the complete variable domain reads DGGITQSPKYLFRKEGQNVTLSCEQNLNHDAMYWYRQDPGQGLRLIYYSQIVNDFQKGDIAEGYSVSREKKESFPLTVTSAQKNPTAFYLCASSTGQGRELFFGEGSRLTVL.

The rearrangement joins TRBV7-9 to TRBJ2-1, with TRBD2 identical over 9 bases. V was clipped by 0 bases and J by 7 bases; unmatched bases: 4. Looked up from germline, CDR1 is SEHNR and CDR2 is FQNEAQ (reference sequence). This CDR3 is built from 15 residues. The CDR3 here is CASSLALAGFNEQFF. In DNA, the CDR3 is TGTGCCAGCAGCTTAGCGCTAGCGGGATTTAATGAGCAGTTCTTC.

A word on this clone: The same CDR3 also results from other DNA sequences found in this sample. The CDR3 DNA sequence: TGCGCCAGCAGCTTGCTACAGGGGAACACTGAAGCTTTCTTT. This sequence encodes CASSLLQGNTEAFF. The genes are TRBV5-1 and TRBJ1-1, with D tentatively TRBD1 (6 bases). Trimming stripped 1 base from V and 1 base from J, with 8 bases between. CDR1 is SGHRS, CDR2 YFSETQ, per germline. The CDR3 sequence is 14 residues long.

This clone was seen more than once but under ten times. The rearrangement uses TRBV5-1 and TRBJ2-2, with 7 bases identical to TRBD1. The germline V gene has CDR1 SGHRS and CDR2 YFSETQ. CDR3 length: 17 amino acids. V trimming: 0 bases; J trimming: 5 bases; junction bases outside the gene matches: 10. CDR3 sequence (DNA): TGCGCCAGCAGCTTGGGTCACACAGGGGTTCGGACCGGGGAGCTGTTTTTT. Protein sequence: CASSLGHTGVRTGELFF.

The chain links TRBV2 to TRBJ2-3, with D possibly matching TRBD1 (6 bases). Germline-derived CDR1 and CDR2 are SNHLY and FYNNEI. V shed 3 bases and J shed 2 bases, with 12 bases lying between them. The CDR3 consists of 15 residues. In DNA, the CDR3 is TGTGCCAGCAGTGAGTACTCAGGGGACACAGATACGCAGTATTTT. It yields the protein CASSEYSGDTDTQYF.